A selection of T cell receptor beta chains follows, all from one sample in a study of identical twins. Each CDR3 protein gets one entry after TCRdb re-called the 5' RACE reads with MiXCR. The sample holds 640,000 or so distinct CDR3 sequences, 6% to 6.5% seen once. Specimen: naive T cells sorted from blood. Source of these receptors: a man aged 18 to 30 in good health. Each CDR3 is given with its conserved first and last residue. The order of the fields is clone size, CDR3 length, D gene, J gene, V gene, CDR3 DNA, CDR3 protein. D genes are given only for firm matches. Clone size appears in some rows only: once, few, many, or a class for an expanded clone.

many	9	NA	TRBJ2-7	TRBV27	TGTGCCAGCGGACAGCCTCAGGGCTTC	CASGQPQGF
many	16	NA	TRBJ2-2	TRBV5-6	TGTGCCAGCAGCTTGAAACGGAGAGACCACACCGGGGAGCTGTTTTTT	CASSLKRRDHTGELFF
many	14	NA	TRBJ1-2	TRBV7-9	TGTGCCAGCAGCCTGGGTCAGGGCCTCTATGGCTACACCTTC	CASSLGQGLYGYTF
NA	15	NA	TRBJ2-7	TRBV6-5	TGTGCCAGCAGTTCGGTTGATGGTCGGTCCTACGAGCAGTACTTC	CASSSVDGRSYEQYF
few	11	NA	TRBJ2-4	TRBV24-1	TGTGCCACCAGTGAAGCCGAACAATGGGACTTC	CATSEAEQWDF
NA	14	NA	TRBJ1-6	TRBV28	TGTGCCAGCAGTTCAAGGGTGGGTGCGGGACCCCTCCACTTT	CASSSRVGAGPLHF
many	13	NA	TRBJ1-2	TRBV25-1	TGTGCCAGCAGTGAAATGTCGCAGGATGGCTACACCTTC	CASSEMSQDGYTF
few	13	NA	TRBJ2-1	TRBV24-1	TGTGCCACCAACGCGGGGGCCCCCAATGAGCAGTTCTTC	CATNAGAPNEQFF
few	17	TRBD1	TRBJ2-1	TRBV7-9	TGTGCCAGCAGCTATCGCCCCCTGGGACAGTCAGATAATGAGCAGTTCTTC	CASSYRPLGQSDNEQFF
NA	18	NA	TRBJ2-6	TRBV4-2	TGTGCCAGCAGCCAAGAGGCTCTGGCAGCCTCTGGGGCCAACGTCCTGACTTTC	CASSQEALAASGANVLTF
NA	19	TRBD2	TRBJ2-1	TRBV11-1	TGTGCCAGCAAACCGCCGGGACTAGCGGACCCGAGCTCCTACAATGAGCAGTTCTTC	CASKPPGLADPSSYNEQFF
many	12	NA	TRBJ2-5	TRBV12-3/TRBV12-4	TGTGCCAGCAGGAGGGGGCAAGAGACCCAGTACTTC	CASRRGQETQYF
many	13	NA	TRBJ1-1	TRBV5-6	TGTGCCAGTACAAGGGGGGAGAACACTGAAGCTTTCTTT	CASTRGENTEAFF
many	13	NA	TRBJ2-5	TRBV29-1	TGCAGCGTCCCCACTCCGAACCAAGAGACCCAGTACTTC	CSVPTPNQETQYF
many	17	TRBD2	TRBJ2-1	TRBV6-2/TRBV6-3	TGTGCCAGCAGTTACTCGGCTAGCGGGAGGGCCTACAATGAGCAGTTCTTC	CASSYSASGRAYNEQFF
many	16	TRBD2	TRBJ2-7	TRBV9	TGTGCCAGCAGCGTGGGGGGGAAGGGACGGGCAGACGAGCAGTACTTC	CASSVGGKGRADEQYF
NA	12	NA	TRBJ2-6	TRBV28	TGTGCCAGCCTCTCGGGGGCCAACGTCCTGACTTTC	CASLSGANVLTF
many	14	NA	TRBJ2-3	TRBV20-1	TGCAGTGCCAGGGACTCCTCCGGGGCAGATACGCAGTATTTT	CSARDSSGADTQYF
few	15	NA	TRBJ2-5	TRBV21-1	TGTGCCAGCAGCAAAGTAAGAACAGGGGATTTGACCCAGTACTTC	CASSKVRTGDLTQYF
many	14	NA	TRBJ2-1	TRBV3-1	TGTGCCAGCAGCCAAGTTAGTGGGACCAATGAGCAGTTCTTC	CASSQVSGTNEQFF
few	15	TRBD1	TRBJ2-1	TRBV5-1	TGCGCCAGCAGCTTGGCCACACAGGGGGCGGGTGAGCAGTTCTTC	CASSLATQGAGEQFF
few	15	TRBD2	TRBJ2-3	TRBV14	TGTGCCAGCAGCACTAGCGGAACTAGCACAGATACGCAGTATTTT	CASSTSGTSTDTQYF
many	12	NA	TRBJ1-2	TRBV9	TGTGCCAGCAACCGGGAGAGCTATGGCTACACCTTC	CASNRESYGYTF
many	17	TRBD1	TRBJ2-5	TRBV5-1	TGCGCCAGCAGCTTACCGGGACAGGGGACCCCAACAGAGACCCAGTACTTC	CASSLPGQGTPTETQYF
many	13	NA	TRBJ2-1	TRBV7-2	TGTGCCAGCAGCTTAATGGCGACTAATGAGCAGTTCTTC	CASSLMATNEQFF
NA	16	TRBD2	TRBJ2-3	TRBV2	TGTGCCAGCAGTGAAGCGATAGCGGGATTAGGAGATACGCAGTATTTT	CASSEAIAGLGDTQYF
many	13	NA	TRBJ2-7	TRBV29-1	TGCAGCGTTGCTCGGACCGCGAGCTACGAGCAGTACTTC	CSVARTASYEQYF
few	19	TRBD2	TRBJ2-3	TRBV27	TGTGCCAGCAGTTTAAGGGGGACTAGCGGGAGAACGGGAACAGATACGCAGTATTTT	CASSLRGTSGRTGTDTQYF
NA	15	NA	TRBJ1-4	TRBV5-1	TGCGCCAGCAGCCCGGGACGGGCAACTAATGAAAAACTGTTTTTT	CASSPGRATNEKLFF
few	14	NA	TRBJ2-1	TRBV20-1	TGCAGTGCTAGAGATCGGAGCGGCTACAATGAGCAGTTCTTC	CSARDRSGYNEQFF
many	13	NA	TRBJ2-1	TRBV10-3	TGTGCCATCCGTGGTATCCCTAGCGATGAGCAGTTCTTC	CAIRGIPSDEQFF
few	13	NA	TRBJ2-1	TRBV7-9	TGTGCCAGCAGCTTAGCGCTGAGCGATGAGCAGTTCTTC	CASSLALSDEQFF
few	14	NA	TRBJ2-1	TRBV5-1	TGCGCCAGCAGCACAGCAGGGTCCCACAATGAGCAGTTCTTC	CASSTAGSHNEQFF
few	14	NA	TRBJ2-1	TRBV7-8	TGTGCCAGCAGCTTAGGGACAGTAGGCAATGAGCAGTTCTTC	CASSLGTVGNEQFF
few	14	NA	TRBJ2-2	TRBV5-1	TGCGCCAGCAGCTTGGATGGAATCACCGGGGAGCTGTTTTTT	CASSLDGITGELFF
many	15	NA	TRBJ2-2	TRBV6-1	TGTGCCAGCACCTGGGACATTTCGAACACCGGGGAGCTGTTTTTT	CASTWDISNTGELFF
NA	14	TRBD1	TRBJ2-7	TRBV30	TGTGCCTGGAGTGATCCGGGACAGCGCTACGAGCAGTACTTC	CAWSDPGQRYEQYF
few	16	TRBD2	TRBJ2-7	TRBV7-2	TGTGCCAGCAGCCGAACTTGGACTAGCGGATCCTACGAGCAGTACTTC	CASSRTWTSGSYEQYF
NA	14	TRBD1	TRBJ1-2	TRBV2	TGTGCCAGCTGTACAGGGGGCAGGGTCTATGGCTACACCTTC	CASCTGGRVYGYTF
NA	15	NA	TRBJ2-5	TRBV4-1	TGCGCCAGCAGCCAAGGGACGGTCATTCAAGAGACCCAGTACTTC	CASSQGTVIQETQYF
many	14	NA	TRBJ1-6	TRBV3-1	TGTGCCAGCAGCCAAGATATTCCGAATTCACCCCTCCACTTT	CASSQDIPNSPLHF
many	12	NA	TRBJ2-1	TRBV6-2/TRBV6-3	TGTGCCAGCAGCCCCACCCCGGGACAACAGTTCTTC	CASSPTPGQQFF
NA	17	NA	TRBJ2-2	TRBV12-5	TGTGCTAGTGGTTTTTTCCCAGGGGGGGCGAACACCGGGGAGCTGTTTTTT	CASGFFPGGANTGELFF
many	15	NA	TRBJ2-7	TRBV7-8	TGTGCCAGCAGCAATCCCGGGAGACCCGGGTACGAGCAGTACTTC	CASSNPGRPGYEQYF
NA	13	NA	TRBJ2-1	TRBV7-2	TGTGCCAGCAGCTTAAGTAAGGGGTTTGAGCAGTTCTTC	CASSLSKGFEQFF
few	16	NA	TRBJ1-1	TRBV24-1	TGTGCCACCAGTGATTTCGATGGGACACCGAACACTGAAGCTTTCTTT	CATSDFDGTPNTEAFF
many	13	NA	TRBJ1-3	TRBV29-1	TGCAGCTGCAGGGCTCACACTGGAAACACCATATATTTT	CSCRAHTGNTIYF
many	13	TRBD1	TRBJ1-1	TRBV6-5	TGTGCCAGCAGCTACGAGACAGGGGCTGAAGCTTTCTTT	CASSYETGAEAFF
many	16	NA	TRBJ2-1	TRBV6-2/TRBV6-3	TGTGCCAGCAGTTACTCGATCGAGGGCTTGGACAATGAGCAGTTCTTC	CASSYSIEGLDNEQFF